These T cell receptor beta chains were read from a single sample in a study of T cells in localized non-small cell lung cancer. Clones were sequenced by immunoSEQ multiplex PCR, and TCRdb holds only the in-frame ones, with some missing. The sample consists of some 26,000 clones, roughly 90% of them appearing once. The source was peripheral blood, collected before any cancer treatment. The receptors were sampled from a woman between 18 and 55 years old with stage I lung adenocarcinoma. Each CDR3 is given with its conserved first and last residue. Each record gives: clone size, V gene, J gene, D gene, CDR3 protein, CDR3 DNA. The D gene is left open where the match is weak. Size tells how often a clone was seen (once, few, many) or the class of an expanded clone, and some rows leave it out.

>-|TRBV7-6|TRBJ1-4|-
CASTWGYGEKLFF
TGTGCCAGCACCTGGGGGTATGGTGAAAAACTGTTTTTT
>-|TRBV18|TRBJ2-7|TRBD1
CASSPGTAYEQYF
TGTGCCAGCTCACCCGGGACAGCCTACGAGCAGTACTTC
>-|TRBV4-3|TRBJ2-1|TRBD2
CASSQEDLAGVSYNEQFF
TGCGCCAGCAGCCAAGAGGACCTAGCGGGAGTTTCCTACAATGAGCAGTTCTTC
>-|TRBV5-4|TRBJ1-2|-
CASSLAGGNYGYTF
TGTGCCAGCAGCTTGGCAGGAGGGAACTATGGCTACACCTTC
>-|TRBV5-1|TRBJ2-7|TRBD1
CASSLRQGNDEQYF
TGCGCCAGCAGCTTACGACAGGGTAACGACGAGCAGTACTTC
>-|TRBV7-9|TRBJ2-1|TRBD2
CASSRAGGHEQFF
TGTGCCAGCAGCCGAGCGGGAGGGCATGAGCAGTTCTTC
>-|TRBV11-3|TRBJ2-5|TRBD1
CASSSRDSLQETQYF
TGTGCCAGCAGCTCCAGGGACAGCCTACAAGAGACCCAGTACTTC
>-|TRBV9|TRBJ2-5|TRBD2
CASSVVFLTSGRMETQYF
TGTGCCAGCAGCGTAGTCTTCCTGACTAGCGGGAGGATGGAGACCCAGTACTTC
>-|TRBV11-2|TRBJ2-5|-
CASSLGVTAYQETQYF
TGTGCCAGCAGCTTAGGGGTGACGGCCTACCAAGAGACCCAGTACTTC
>-|TRBV6-6|TRBJ1-4|TRBD1
CASSYSDRGNEKLFF
TGTGCCAGCAGTTACTCGGACAGGGGTAATGAAAAACTGTTTTTT
>-|TRBV29-1|TRBJ2-7|-
CSVGDSSYEQYF
TGCAGCGTTGGAGACAGCTCCTACGAGCAGTACTTC
>-|TRBV6-6|TRBJ1-5|-
CASTFGGGNGQPQHF
TGTGCCAGCACCTTCGGTGGGGGAAACGGTCAGCCCCAGCATTTT
>-|TRBV6-5|TRBJ1-1|TRBD1
CASRPPTGRTEAFF
TGTGCCAGCAGACCTCCGACAGGGAGGACTGAAGCTTTCTTT
>-|TRBV10-2|TRBJ2-1|-
CASSDLSGSYNEQFF
TGCGCCAGCAGTGACCTCTCCGGCAGCTACAATGAGCAGTTCTTC
>-|TRBV7-9|TRBJ1-1|-
CASSSQGGMNTEAFF
TGTGCCAGCAGCTCCCAGGGAGGGATGAACACTGAAGCTTTCTTT
>-|TRBV4-1|TRBJ2-7|TRBD2
CASSQEPAQGLAGRRVDYEQYF
TGCGCCAGCAGCCAAGAACCCGCCCAGGGACTAGCGGGACGAAGAGTGGACTACGAGCAGTACTTC
>-|TRBV11-2|TRBJ2-3|-
CASMDWITDTQYF
TGTGCCAGCATGGACTGGATCACAGATACGCAGTATTTT
>once|TRBV2|TRBJ1-5|-
CASSDGPSGNQPQHF
TGTGCCAGCAGTGATGGACCGTCGGGTAATCAGCCCCAGCATTTT
>-|TRBV27|TRBJ2-3|-
CASRGLEGEADTQYF
TGTGCCAGCAGGGGTCTAGAGGGGGAGGCAGATACGCAGTATTTT
>-|TRBV7-3|TRBJ2-2|-
CASSSAGLNTGELFF
TGTGCCAGCAGCTCTGCGGGACTTAACACCGGGGAGCTGTTTTTT
>-|TRBV4-1|TRBJ2-7|TRBD2
CASSHPAGVAYEQYF
TGCGCCAGCAGCCATCCGGCGGGAGTAGCCTACGAGCAGTACTTC
>-|TRBV4-3|TRBJ2-2|-
CASSQGLYTGELFF
TGCGCCAGCAGCCAAGGACTGTACACCGGGGAGCTGTTTTTT
>-|TRBV30|TRBJ1-5|-
CAWSPGRVHQPQHF
TGTGCCTGGAGTCCAGGGAGGGTCCATCAGCCCCAGCATTTT